This T cell receptor beta chain came from a study of CD4 T cells in relation to SARS-CoV-2 and coronaviruses. Looking at the study overall: ViraFEST: approximately 10-day antigen culture of PBMCs, then TCR beta CDR3 sequencing.

CDR3 length: 11 residues. From germline, CDR1 is SGHDT and CDR2 YYEEEE. V lost 3 bases and J lost 2, with 2 bases in between. TCRdb's table, derived via immunoSEQ multiplex PCR, lists solely in-frame clones and lacks some. This sample has tens of thousands of clones; about three quarters occur once, and the top ten carry just over 20%. The unexposed donors gave CD4+ T cells in 2011-2018, prior to COVID-19. CD4+ T cells were isolated from the cells after 10 days of culture. With respect to this clone: The antigen is not known.

The V and J genes are TRBV5-6 and TRBJ2-5; D call uncertain. Material: CD4+ T cells from PBMCs, cultured in vitro. This TCR came from a human donor in good health. The CDR3 reads CASSWQETQYF. The CDR3 region has the DNA TGTGCCAGCAGCTGGCAAGAGACCCAGTACTTC.